The clone carrying this T cell receptor beta chain was seen a few times. The sample is drawn from a study of blood T cell repertoires in COVID-19. Study-level background: Researchers got acute and convalescent COVID-19 samples from the United States, Italy and Spain.

How the authors handled the data: How many nucleated cells were present was estimated from reference gene primer amplification. Data came from immunoSEQ multiplex PCR; TCRdb stores just in-frame clones and leaves some out. That table is the source of V, J and clone size, and D and trimming were worked out from the DNA. The sample contains about 84,000 clones, over 70% of which appear only once. V gave up 6 bases and J gave up 4 bases, with 9 bases separating them. Germline V CDR1 and CDR2: MNHEY, SVGAGI. The length of the CDR3 is 13 residues. This sequence originates from a man between 50 and 59 years old with active or convalescent COVID-19. Sequenced input: peripheral blood. The chain has TRBV6-5 and TRBJ2-2; D gene uncertain. This chain's CDR3 is CASSSGSTGELFF. DNA of the CDR3: TGTGCCAGCAGCTCCGGGTCCACCGGGGAGCTGTTTTTT.